The 24 T cell receptor beta chains reported below all come from one sample, sequenced in a study of PD-L1 blockade in urothelial cancer. Sequenced by immunoSEQ multiplex PCR; TCRdb stores in-frame clones only, minus some. The sample lists under 30,000 clones, 80% to 90% occurring once. Sequenced here: PBMCs, sampled around atezolizumab (anti-PD-L1) treatment. These receptors came from a man aged 50 to 59 with urothelial cancer.

V and J are TRBV13 and TRBJ2-7, with 9 bases fitting TRBD2. Trimming cost V 2 bases and J 6 bases; bases outside gene matches: 11. This CDR3 has 16 amino acids. Germline CDR1 PRHDT, CDR2 FYEKMQ (reference sequence). CDR3 DNA sequence: TGTGCCAGCAGCTTAAGGGCTAGCGGGGCCCCTGGCGAGCAGTACTTC. It codes for CASSLRASGAPGEQYF.

The rearrangement links TRBV5-8 to TRBJ2-5; a weak D match, TRBD2 (6 bases). The V end was cut by 7 bases, the J end by 5 bases, with 15 bases between. This CDR3 spans 13 amino acids. Germline lookup yields CDR1 SGHTS and CDR2 YDEGEE. The CDR3 loop reads CASAREYVETQYF. CDR3 coding DNA: TGTGCCAGCGCTCGGGAGTACGTGGAGACCCAGTACTTC.

The chain employs TRBV5-8 and TRBJ1-5; 9 nucleotides line up with TRBD1. The CDR3 runs to 16 residues. The germline V gene encodes CDR1 SGHTS and CDR2 YDEGEE. V gave up 5 bases and J gave up 2 bases; unmatched junction bases: 8. As DNA, the CDR3 is TGTGCCAGCAGGAAACCTACAGGGGGCGGCAATCAGCCCCAGCATTTT. It specifies CASRKPTGGGNQPQHF. The variable domain in full, completed from reference TRBV5-8 and TRBJ1-5, reads EAGVTQSPTHLIKTRGQQATLRCSPISGHTSVYWYQQALGLGLQFLLWYDEGEERNRGNFPPRFSGRQFPNYSSELNVNALELEDSALYLCASRKPTGGGNQPQHFGDGTRLSIL.

The chain links TRBV7-3 to TRBJ2-1, with a tentative D call TRBD1 (5 bases). Between the trimmed V and J ends, which lost 6 bases and 3 bases, there was a span of 15 bases. Germline V CDR1 and CDR2: SGHTA, FQGTGA. The CDR3 consists of 15 residues. The CDR3 DNA reads as TGTGCCAGCAGTCCATCCAGGGTAAACTACAATGAGCAGTTCTTC. Protein product: CASSPSRVNYNEQFF.

The rearrangement uses TRBV28 and TRBJ1-2, with 7 nucleotides matching TRBD1. The V gene's germline CDR1 is MDHEN and CDR2 SYDVKM. The CDR3 covers 14 residues. V was pared by 3 bases and J by 6 bases, with 7 bases of the junction left unmatched. The CDR3 DNA is TGTGCCAGCAGTTTCAGACAGGGAAAAAATGGCTACACCTTC. It translates to CASSFRQGKNGYTF.

The gene calls are TRBV28 and TRBJ2-6; TRBD1 aligns across 7 bases. The V segment lost 2 bases and the J segment 1 base; nucleotides outside the gene matches: 2. This CDR3 has 16 residues. Germline V lookup: CDR1 MDHEN, CDR2 SYDVKM. The DNA for the CDR3 is TGTGCCAGCAGTTTAACAGGGGAATCTGGGGCCAACGTCCTGACTTTC. Translating gives CASSLTGESGANVLTF.

The V and J genes are TRBV19 and TRBJ1-1, with D possibly matching TRBD1 (5 bases). The CDR3 sequence is 13 residues long. From germline, CDR1 is LNHDA and CDR2 SQIVND (reference sequence). With 6 bases removed from V and 0 bases from J, the gap between germline ends came to 8 bases. The CDR3 coding sequence is TGTGCCAGTAGCAGGACATTGAACACTGAAGCTTTCTTT. Amino acid sequence: CASSRTLNTEAFF.

The V call is TRBV29-1, the J call TRBJ2-1, with TRBD1 as a possible D gene (6 bases). The V gene lost 4 bases and the J gene lost 4 bases, with 11 bases spanning the gap. The CDR3 runs to 13 residues. The germline gives CDR1 SQVTM, CDR2 ANQGSEA. CDR3 DNA: TGCAGCGTTGGTCGGGACACATACAATGAGCAGTTCTTC. Translated, it gives CSVGRDTYNEQFF.

This chain connects TRBV9 to TRBJ2-4; the match to TRBD1 covers 7 bases. V gave up 3 bases and J gave up 2 bases; unmatched junction bases: 2. The CDR3 is made up of 14 amino acids. Germline CDR1 reads SGDLS; CDR2 reads YYNGEE. The CDR3 sequence: CASSATGSKNIQYF. The DNA of the CDR3 is TGTGCCAGCAGCGCGACAGGGTCCAAAAACATTCAGTACTTC.

This chain uses TRBV27 with TRBJ2-5; 9 bases are shared with TRBD1. The CDR3 loop spans 18 amino acids. Germline trimming cut 5 bases from V and 1 base from J; bases unmatched to any gene: 14. Per the germline V gene, CDR1 is MNHEY and CDR2 is SMNVEV (reference sequence). CDR3 loop: CASSPRTGASLSQETQYF. DNA of the CDR3: TGTGCCAGCAGTCCAAGGACAGGGGCAAGCCTAAGCCAAGAGACCCAGTACTTC.

The genes are TRBV2 and TRBJ2-3; 9 bases agree with TRBD2. Germline assignment: CDR1 SNHLY and CDR2 FYNNEI. Losses at the gene ends were 10 bases for V and 2 bases for J; bases not matched to a gene: 4. This CDR3 comprises 13 residues. The CDR3 DNA follows: TGTGCCACGGGACTAGCCTTCACAGATACGCAGTATTTT. The encoded protein is CATGLAFTDTQYF. Looking up the rest from reference TRBV2 and TRBJ2-3 gives the full variable domain: EPEVTQTPSHQVTQMGQEVILRCVPISNHLYFYWYRQILGQKVEFLVSFYNNEISEKSEIFDDQFSVERPDGSNFTLKIRSTKLEDSAMYFCATGLAFTDTQYFGPGTRLTVL.

The chain employs TRBV25-1 and TRBJ2-7; the D gene is possibly TRBD1 (5 bases). This CDR3 comprises 11 residues. In germline, CDR1 is MGHDK, CDR2 SYGVNS. Deletions cut 8 bases from V and 5 bases from J, with 10 bases between. For the CDR3, the DNA is TGTGCCAGCCTTAGGGGCAACGAGCAGTACTTC. This sequence encodes CASLRGNEQYF.

The chain employs TRBV7-2 and TRBJ1-1; D may be TRBD1 (5 bases). Germline assignment: CDR1 SGHTA and CDR2 FQGNSA. Trimming removed 2 bases at V and 6 bases at J, with 10 bases between. This CDR3 contains 13 residues. The CDR3 region is CASSLQGIAEAFF. Written as DNA, the CDR3 is TGTGCCAGCAGCTTACAGGGTATCGCTGAAGCTTTCTTT.

This chain joins TRBV5-1 and TRBJ1-1; tentatively, D is TRBD1 (6 bases). V dropped 3 bases and J dropped 9 bases, with 9 bases sitting between them. This CDR3 contains 11 residues. Looked up from germline, CDR1 is SGHRS and CDR2 is YFSETQ. The DNA for the CDR3 is TGCGCCAGCAGCTCGCAGGGGAAAGCTTTCTTT. Its translation: CASSSQGKAFF.

CDR3 DNA sequence: TGTGCCAGCAGCCTGACCGGGACAGGGAAGACCGGGGAGCTGTTTTTT. This codes for CASSLTGTGKTGELFF. The gene calls are TRBV28 and TRBJ2-2; 9 bases agree with TRBD1. V lost 6 bases to trimming and J lost 5 bases; unmatched junction nucleotides: 10. This CDR3 comprises 16 residues. Germline CDR1 MDHEN, CDR2 SYDVKM.

This chain joins TRBV2 and TRBJ1-5; the match to TRBD1 covers 8 bases. The J segment lost 2 bases and the V segment lost 8 bases, leaving 14 bases of the junction unmatched. The germline V gene has CDR1 SNHLY and CDR2 FYNNEI. This CDR3 is built from 17 residues. CDR3 in DNA: TGTGCCAGCTCCGGGCACAGGGGGGTGGTAGGCAATCAGCCCCAGCATTTT. Translation: CASSGHRGVVGNQPQHF.

J is TRBJ2-2 and V is TRBV6-1, with 7 bases fitting TRBD1. The CDR3 covers 15 residues. Germline values: CDR1 MNHNS, CDR2 SASEGT. Trimming cost V 0 bases and J 3 bases; bases outside gene matches: 1. CDR3 nucleotide sequence: TGTGCCAGCAGTGAAGCGACAGGGTACACCGGGGAGCTGTTTTTT. Encoded protein: CASSEATGYTGELFF.

This rearrangement joins TRBV13 to TRBJ2-7; 10 nucleotides agree with TRBD2. Germline CDR1 is PRHDT and CDR2 is FYEKMQ (reference sequence). The CDR3 consists of 15 residues. V shed 5 bases and J 5 bases; nucleotides not matched to a gene: 9. The CDR3 DNA reads TGTGCCAGCAGCGAAGAGCGGGAGGGCCGCGACGAGCAGTACTTC. Amino acid sequence: CASSEEREGRDEQYF.

The chain links TRBV9 to TRBJ2-7; 8 positions match TRBD1. J was trimmed by 1 base and V by 3 bases; bases with no gene match: 12. This CDR3 is 17 amino acids long. The germline V gene has CDR1 SGDLS and CDR2 YYNGEE. CDR3 sequence reads: CASSAPQSGGLSYEQYF. The CDR3 DNA sequence: TGTGCCAGCAGCGCGCCACAGTCAGGGGGCTTGTCCTACGAGCAGTACTTC.

The rearrangement links TRBV5-1 to TRBJ2-3; TRBD2 matches at 7 bases. The CDR3 has 14 residues. The junction had 0 bases not matched to a gene; V was cut back by 1 base and J by 1 base. Germline V lookup: CDR1 SGHRS, CDR2 YFSETQ. The CDR3 sequence: CASSLTSGTDTQYF. The CDR3 DNA reads as TGCGCCAGCAGCTTGACTAGCGGCACAGATACGCAGTATTTT.

The CDR3 region is CASSDGRGRVYGNTIYF. In nucleotides, the CDR3 is TGTGCCAGCAGTGACGGCAGGGGGCGCGTTTATGGGAACACCATATATTTT. V is TRBV6-1 and J is TRBJ1-3, with 8 positions matching TRBD1. V was pared by 3 bases and J by 7 bases, with 14 bases of the junction left unmatched. This CDR3 contains 17 residues. Germline V gives CDR1 MNHNS, CDR2 SASEGT.

J is TRBJ1-3 and V is TRBV19; TRBD1 might be the D (6 bases). The germline gives CDR1 LNHDA, CDR2 SQIVND (reference sequence). The CDR3 is 15 residues long. V was trimmed by 6 bases and J by 0 bases, leaving 12 bases between them. CDR3 in DNA: TGTGCCAGTAGCAGACAGGTTTTCTCTGGAAACACCATATATTTT. Translating it yields CASSRQVFSGNTIYF.

The chain is built from TRBV9 and TRBJ1-6; TRBD1 is a possible D gene (5 bases). The V end was cut by 5 bases, the J end by 4 bases, with 13 bases between. Germline assignment: CDR1 SGDLS and CDR2 YYNGEE. CDR3 size: 15 residues. The CDR3 nucleotides are TGTGCCAGCAGTGGGGGGGACCTTTATAATTCACCCCTCCACTTT. Encoded protein: CASSGGDLYNSPLHF.

The chain carries TRBV28 and TRBJ2-3; D might be TRBD2 (5 bases). Trimming removed 4 bases from V and 4 bases from J, with 18 bases in between. Germline CDR1 and CDR2: MDHEN and SYDVKM. The CDR3 is 16 residues long. CDR3 DNA: TGTGCCAGCAGTTGCCCACTAGGCCGTCCTTCAGATACGCAGTATTTT. Its protein is CASSCPLGRPSDTQYF. Based on the CDR3 plus reference TRBV28 and TRBJ2-3, the full variable domain is DVKVTQSSRYLVKRTGEKVFLECVQDMDHENMFWYRQDPGLGLRLIYFSYDVKMKEKGDIPEGYSVSREKKERFSLILESASTNQTSMYLCASSCPLGRPSDTQYFGPGTRLTVL.